This T cell receptor (beta chain) was captured by sequencing in a study of regulatory T cells in long-lasting Graves disease. Time point here: persistent/refractory GD, antithyroid drugs over 5 years with positive TRAb. RNA from PBMCs was the source of the TCR library. CDR3-region Arm-PCR and iRepertoire HTBI primers produced the TCR beta libraries. Each CDR3 protein gets one entry after TCRdb re-called the multiplex PCR reads with MiXCR. The sample carries 650,000 to 700,000 distinct CDR3 sequences, around 32% recorded once. V lost 6 bases, J lost 3 bases, and 13 bases stayed unmatched. This CDR3 has 17 amino acids. This clonotype was observed many times.

This specimen consisted of peripheral blood mononuclear cells (PBMCs), obtained when the disease was refractory, from a patient treated with antithyroid drugs. V gene TRBV12-3 or TRBV12-4 combines with J gene TRBJ1-2, with 10 bases that match TRBD1. The source is a female donor with Graves disease. DNA of the CDR3: TGTGCCAGCAGCGAAAGTGGAGGGACAGGGGTAGACTATGGCTACACCTTC. Residues: CASSESGGTGVDYGYTF.